Sequencing of this TCR beta chain was carried out in a study of tissue T cells after allogeneic stem cell transplantation. The data were produced by immunoSEQ multiplex PCR, yet TCRdb's version contains in-frame clones alone and is incomplete. The sample includes more than 45,000 clones, 73% of them seen just once. Comment on this clone: Genes here carry mouse names. The CDR3 is cut off 1 residue early in the read; its end comes from the germline J gene.

CDR1 and CDR2 from the germline V gene are KGHPV and FQNQEV (reference sequence). V lost 2 bases and J 5 bases, leaving 6 bases between the germline ends. This CDR3 is built from 12 residues. The material sequenced was sorted cells pooled from one or two spleens. V and J are TRBV26 and TRBJ1-1; D is unresolved. The TCR was taken from a pool of C57BL/6 mice in good health. Incomplete CDR3 DNA: TGTGCCAGCAGTCTGGGGAGGACAGAAGTCTTC. Residues: CASSLGRTEVF. Given in full, the CDR3 is CASSLGRTEVFF. Looking up the rest from reference TRBV26 and TRBJ1-1 gives the full variable domain: NSKVIQTPRYLVKGQGQKAKMRCIPEKGHPVVFWYQQNKNNEFKFLINFQNQEVLQQIDMTEKRFSAECPSNSPCSLEIQSSEAGDSALYLCASSLGRTEVFFGKGTRLTVV.